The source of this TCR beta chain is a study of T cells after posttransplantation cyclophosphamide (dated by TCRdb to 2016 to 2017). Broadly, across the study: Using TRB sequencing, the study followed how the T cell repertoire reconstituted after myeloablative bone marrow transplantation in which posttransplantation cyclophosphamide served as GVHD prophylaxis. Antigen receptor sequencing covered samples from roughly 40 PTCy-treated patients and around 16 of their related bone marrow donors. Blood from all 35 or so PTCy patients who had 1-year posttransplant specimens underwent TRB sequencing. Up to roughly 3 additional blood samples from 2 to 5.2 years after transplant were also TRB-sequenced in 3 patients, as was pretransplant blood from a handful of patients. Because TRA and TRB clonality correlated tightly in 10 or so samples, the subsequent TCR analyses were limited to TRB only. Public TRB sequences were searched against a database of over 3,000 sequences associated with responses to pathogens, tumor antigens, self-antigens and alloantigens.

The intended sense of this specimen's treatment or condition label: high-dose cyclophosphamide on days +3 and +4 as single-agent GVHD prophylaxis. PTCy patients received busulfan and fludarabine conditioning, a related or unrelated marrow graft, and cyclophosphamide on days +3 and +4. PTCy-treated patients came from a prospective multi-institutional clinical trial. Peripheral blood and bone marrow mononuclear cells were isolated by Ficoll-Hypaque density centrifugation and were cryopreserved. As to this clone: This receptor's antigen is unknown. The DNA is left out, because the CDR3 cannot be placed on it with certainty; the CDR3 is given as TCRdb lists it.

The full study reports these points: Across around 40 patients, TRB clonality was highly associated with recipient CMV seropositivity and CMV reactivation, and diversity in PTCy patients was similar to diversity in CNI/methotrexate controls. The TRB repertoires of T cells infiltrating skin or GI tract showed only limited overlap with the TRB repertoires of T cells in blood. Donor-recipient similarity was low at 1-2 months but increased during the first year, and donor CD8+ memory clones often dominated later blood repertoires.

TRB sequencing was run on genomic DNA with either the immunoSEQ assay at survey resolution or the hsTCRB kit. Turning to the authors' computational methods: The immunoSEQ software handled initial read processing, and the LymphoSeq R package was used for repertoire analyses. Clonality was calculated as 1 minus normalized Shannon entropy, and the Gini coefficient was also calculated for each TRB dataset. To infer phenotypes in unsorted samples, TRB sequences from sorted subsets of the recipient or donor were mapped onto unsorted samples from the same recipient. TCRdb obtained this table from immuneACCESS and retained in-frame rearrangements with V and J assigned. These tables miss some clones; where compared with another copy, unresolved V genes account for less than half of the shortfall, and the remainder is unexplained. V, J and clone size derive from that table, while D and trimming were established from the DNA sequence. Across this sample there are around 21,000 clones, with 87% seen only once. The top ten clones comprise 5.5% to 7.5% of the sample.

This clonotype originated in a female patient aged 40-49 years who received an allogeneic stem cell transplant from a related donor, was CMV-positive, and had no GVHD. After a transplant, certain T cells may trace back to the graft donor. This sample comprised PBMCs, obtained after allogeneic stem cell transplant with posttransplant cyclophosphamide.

The CDR3: CASWGQGTSFLYF. The rearrangement joined TRBV6-6 to TRBJ2-7; the table's D call of TRBD1 was not tested on the DNA. Per the germline V gene (reference sequence), MNHNY is the CDR1 and SVGAGI is the CDR2. From the cysteine up to the phenylalanine, the CDR3 has a length of 13 residues.